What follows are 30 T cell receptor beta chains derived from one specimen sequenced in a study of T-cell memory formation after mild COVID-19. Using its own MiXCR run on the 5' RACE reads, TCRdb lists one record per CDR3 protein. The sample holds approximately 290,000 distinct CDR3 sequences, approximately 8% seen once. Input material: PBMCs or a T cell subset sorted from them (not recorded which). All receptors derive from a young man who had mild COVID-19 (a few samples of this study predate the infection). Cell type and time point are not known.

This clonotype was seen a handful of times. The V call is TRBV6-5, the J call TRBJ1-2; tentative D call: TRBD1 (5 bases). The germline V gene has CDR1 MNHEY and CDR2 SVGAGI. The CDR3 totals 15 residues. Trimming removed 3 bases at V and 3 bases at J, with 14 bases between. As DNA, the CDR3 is TGTGCCAGCAGTTATGTCGGGGCACTCGACTATGGCTACACCTTC. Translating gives CASSYVGALDYGYTF.

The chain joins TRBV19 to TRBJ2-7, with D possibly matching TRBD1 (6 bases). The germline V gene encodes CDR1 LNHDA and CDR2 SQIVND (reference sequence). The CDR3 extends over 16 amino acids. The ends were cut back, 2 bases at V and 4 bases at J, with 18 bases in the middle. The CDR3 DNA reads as TGTGCCAGTAGTATAATCGGACAGCAGTCAACTTACGAGCAGTACTTC. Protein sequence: CASSIIGQQSTYEQYF.

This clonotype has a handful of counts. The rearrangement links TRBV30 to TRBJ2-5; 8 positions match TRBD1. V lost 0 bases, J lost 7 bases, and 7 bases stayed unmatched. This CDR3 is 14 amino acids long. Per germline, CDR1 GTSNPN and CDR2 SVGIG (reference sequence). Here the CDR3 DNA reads TGTGCCTGGAGTGTAGGAGGTGGGACAGGGACCCAGTACTTC. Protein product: CAWSVGGGTGTQYF. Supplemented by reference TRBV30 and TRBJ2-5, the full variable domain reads SQTIHQWPATLVQPVGSPLSLECTVEGTSNPNLYWYRQAAGRGLQLLFYSVGIGQISSEVPQNLSASRPQDRQFILSSKKLLLSDSGFYLCAWSVGGGTGTQYFGPGTRLLVL.

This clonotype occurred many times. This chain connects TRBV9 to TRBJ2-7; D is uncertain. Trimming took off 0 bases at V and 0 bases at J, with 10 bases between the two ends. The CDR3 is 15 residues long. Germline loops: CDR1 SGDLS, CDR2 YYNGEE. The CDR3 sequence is CASSVAAVSSYEQYF. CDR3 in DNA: TGTGCCAGCAGCGTAGCGGCAGTCAGCTCCTACGAGCAGTACTTC.

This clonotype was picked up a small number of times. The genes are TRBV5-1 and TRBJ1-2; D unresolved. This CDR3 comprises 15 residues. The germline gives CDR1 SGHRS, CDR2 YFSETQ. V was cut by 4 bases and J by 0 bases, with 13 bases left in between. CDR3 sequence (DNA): TGCGCCAGCAGCACCGGACTGCGAGCTAACTATGGCTACACCTTC. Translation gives CASSTGLRANYGYTF.

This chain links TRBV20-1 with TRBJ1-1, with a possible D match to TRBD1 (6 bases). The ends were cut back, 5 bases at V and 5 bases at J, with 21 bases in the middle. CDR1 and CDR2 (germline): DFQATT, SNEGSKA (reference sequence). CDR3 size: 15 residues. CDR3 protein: CSAFPRGGASTEAFF. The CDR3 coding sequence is TGCAGTGCTTTTCCCCGGGGGGGGGCCTCTACTGAAGCTTTCTTT.

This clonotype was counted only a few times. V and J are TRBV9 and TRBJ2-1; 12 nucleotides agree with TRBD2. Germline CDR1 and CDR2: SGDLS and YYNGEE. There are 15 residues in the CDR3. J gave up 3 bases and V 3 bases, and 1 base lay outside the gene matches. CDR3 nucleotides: TGTGCCAGCAGCGCTAGCGGGGGGGTCTACAATGAGCAGTTCTTC. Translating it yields CASSASGGVYNEQFF. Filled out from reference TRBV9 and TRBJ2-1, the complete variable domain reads DSGVTQTPKHLITATGQRVTLRCSPRSGDLSVYWYQQSLDQGLQFLIQYYNGEERAKGNILERFSAQQFPDLHSELNLSSLELGDSALYFCASSASGGVYNEQFFGPGTRLTVL.

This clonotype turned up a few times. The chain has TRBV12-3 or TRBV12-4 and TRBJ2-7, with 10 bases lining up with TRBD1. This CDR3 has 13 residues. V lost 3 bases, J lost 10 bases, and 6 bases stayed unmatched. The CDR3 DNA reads TGTGCCAGCAGTTTGGGGACAGGGGCCGACCAGTACGTC. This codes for CASSLGTGADQYV.

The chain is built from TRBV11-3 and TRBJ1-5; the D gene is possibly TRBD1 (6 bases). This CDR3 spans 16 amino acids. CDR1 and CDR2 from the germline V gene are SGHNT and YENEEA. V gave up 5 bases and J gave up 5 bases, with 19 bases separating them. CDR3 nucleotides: TGTGCCAGCAGCCCAATGCTCACAGGGTCTCATCAGCCCCAGCATTTT. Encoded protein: CASSPMLTGSHQPQHF.

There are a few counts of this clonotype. CDR3 amino acids: CASSYSEGSDTIYF. Here the CDR3 DNA reads TGTGCCAGCAGTTACTCGGAAGGGAGTGACACCATATATTTT. The chain recombines TRBV6-5 with TRBJ1-3; no reliable D call. The CDR3 runs 14 residues. Germline values: CDR1 MNHEY, CDR2 SVGAGI. Trimming stripped 0 bases from V and 8 bases from J, with 11 bases between.

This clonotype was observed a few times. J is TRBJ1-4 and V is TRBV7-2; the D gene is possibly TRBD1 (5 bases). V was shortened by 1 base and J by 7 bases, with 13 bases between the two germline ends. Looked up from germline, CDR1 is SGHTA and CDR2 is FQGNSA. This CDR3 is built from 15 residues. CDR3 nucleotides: TGTGCCAGCAGCTTAGGGGGGAACGTGGGTGAAAAACTGTTTTTT. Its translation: CASSLGGNVGEKLFF.

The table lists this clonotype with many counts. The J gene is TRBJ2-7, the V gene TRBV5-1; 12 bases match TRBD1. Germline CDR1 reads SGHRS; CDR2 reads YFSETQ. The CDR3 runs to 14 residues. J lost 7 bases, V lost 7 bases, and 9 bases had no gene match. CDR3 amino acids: CASASGTGGGEQYF. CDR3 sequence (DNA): TGCGCCAGCGCCTCCGGGACAGGGGGCGGTGAGCAGTACTTC.

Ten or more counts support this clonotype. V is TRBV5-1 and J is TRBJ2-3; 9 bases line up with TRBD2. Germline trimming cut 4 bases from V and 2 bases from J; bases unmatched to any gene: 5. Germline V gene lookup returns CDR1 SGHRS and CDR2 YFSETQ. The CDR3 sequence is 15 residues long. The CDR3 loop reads CASSPSGGNTDTQYF. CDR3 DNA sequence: TGCGCCAGCAGCCCAAGCGGGGGGAACACAGATACGCAGTATTTT.

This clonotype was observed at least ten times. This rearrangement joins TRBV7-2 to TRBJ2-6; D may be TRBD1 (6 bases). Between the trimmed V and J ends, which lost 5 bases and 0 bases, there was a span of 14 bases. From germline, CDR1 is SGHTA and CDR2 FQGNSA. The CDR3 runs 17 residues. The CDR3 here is CASSQLGQTSGANVLTF. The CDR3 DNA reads TGTGCCAGCAGCCAGCTAGGACAGACCTCTGGGGCCAACGTCCTGACTTTC.

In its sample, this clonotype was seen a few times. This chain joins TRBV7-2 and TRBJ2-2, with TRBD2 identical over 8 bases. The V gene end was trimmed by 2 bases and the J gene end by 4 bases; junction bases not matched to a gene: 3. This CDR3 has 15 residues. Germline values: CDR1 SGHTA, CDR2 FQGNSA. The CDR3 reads CASSLNGGATGELFF. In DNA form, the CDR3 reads TGTGCCAGCAGCTTAAACGGGGGGGCCACCGGGGAGCTGTTTTTT.

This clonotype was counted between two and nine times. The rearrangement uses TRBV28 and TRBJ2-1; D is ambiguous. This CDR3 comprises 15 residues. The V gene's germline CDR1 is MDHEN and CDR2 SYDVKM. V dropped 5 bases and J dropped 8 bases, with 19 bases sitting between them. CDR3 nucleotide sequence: TGTGCCAGCAGTCCCCCTTCCATCTACTTGCATGAGCAGTTCTTC. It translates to CASSPPSIYLHEQFF.

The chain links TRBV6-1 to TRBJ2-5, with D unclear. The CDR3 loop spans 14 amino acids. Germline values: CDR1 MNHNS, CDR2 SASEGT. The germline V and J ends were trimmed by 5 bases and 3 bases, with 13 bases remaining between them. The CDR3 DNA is TGTGCCAGCAGTAGAGCTATCGGCAAAGAGACCCAGTACTTC. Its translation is CASSRAIGKETQYF.

The DNA for the CDR3 is TGTGCCAGCAGTTTGGGCAGGCAGGGCGTATCAGAGACCCAGTACTTC. Encoded protein: CASSLGRQGVSETQYF. This chain connects TRBV3-1 to TRBJ2-5; TRBD1 might be the D (5 bases). The CDR3 sequence is 16 residues long. V was cut by 6 bases and J by 4 bases, with 21 bases left in between. CDR1 LGHDT and CDR2 YNNKEL come from the germline V gene (reference sequence).

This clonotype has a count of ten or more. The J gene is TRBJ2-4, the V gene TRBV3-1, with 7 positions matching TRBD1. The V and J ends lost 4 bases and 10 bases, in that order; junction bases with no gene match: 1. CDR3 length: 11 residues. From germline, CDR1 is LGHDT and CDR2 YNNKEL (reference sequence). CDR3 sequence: CASSRGQIQYF. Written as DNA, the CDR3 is TGTGCCAGCAGCCGGGGACAGATTCAGTACTTC. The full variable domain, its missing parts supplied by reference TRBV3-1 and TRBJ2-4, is DTAVSQTPKYLVTQMGNDKSIKCEQNLGHDTMYWYKQDSKKFLKIMFSYNNKELIINETVPNRFSPKSPDKAHLNLHINSLELGDSAVYFCASSRGQIQYFGAGTRLSVL.

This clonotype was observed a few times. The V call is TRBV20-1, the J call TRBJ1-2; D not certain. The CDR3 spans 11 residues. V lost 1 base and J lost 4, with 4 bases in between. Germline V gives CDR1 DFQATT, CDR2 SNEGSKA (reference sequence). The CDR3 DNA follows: TGCAGTGCTAGAGGGACCTATGGCTACACCTTC. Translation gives CSARGTYGYTF.

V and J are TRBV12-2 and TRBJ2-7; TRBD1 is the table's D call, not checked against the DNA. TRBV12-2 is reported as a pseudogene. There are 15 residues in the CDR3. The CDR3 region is CASRLGTGGSYEQYF. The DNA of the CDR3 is TGTGCAAGTCGCTTAGGGACAGGGGGCTCCTACGAGCAGTACTTC.

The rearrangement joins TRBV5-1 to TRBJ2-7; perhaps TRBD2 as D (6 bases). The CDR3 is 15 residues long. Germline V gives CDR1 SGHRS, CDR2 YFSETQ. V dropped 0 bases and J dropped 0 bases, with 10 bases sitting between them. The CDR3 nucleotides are TGCGCCAGCAGCTTGGTGCCCGGGGGCTCCTACGAGCAGTACGTC. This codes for CASSLVPGGSYEQYV.

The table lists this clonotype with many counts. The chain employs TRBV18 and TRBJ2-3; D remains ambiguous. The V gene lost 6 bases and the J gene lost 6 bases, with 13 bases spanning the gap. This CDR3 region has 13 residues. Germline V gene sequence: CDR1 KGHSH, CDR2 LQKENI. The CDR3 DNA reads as TGTGCCAGCTCGCCAGAGTTGTGGGATACGCAGTATTTT. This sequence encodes CASSPELWDTQYF. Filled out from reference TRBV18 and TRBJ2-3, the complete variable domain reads NAGVMQNPRHLVRRRGQEARLRCSPMKGHSHVYWYRQLPEEGLKFMVYLQKENIIDESGMPKERFSAEFPKEGPSILRIQQVVRGDSAAYFCASSPELWDTQYFGPGTRLTVL.

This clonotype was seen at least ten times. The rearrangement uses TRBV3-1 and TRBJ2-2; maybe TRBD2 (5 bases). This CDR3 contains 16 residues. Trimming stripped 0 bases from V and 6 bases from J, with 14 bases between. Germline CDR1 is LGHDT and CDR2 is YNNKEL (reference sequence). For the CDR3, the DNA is TGTGCCAGCAGCCAAGAAAGTTCGGGGTATGCCGGGGAGCTGTTTTTT. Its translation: CASSQESSGYAGELFF.

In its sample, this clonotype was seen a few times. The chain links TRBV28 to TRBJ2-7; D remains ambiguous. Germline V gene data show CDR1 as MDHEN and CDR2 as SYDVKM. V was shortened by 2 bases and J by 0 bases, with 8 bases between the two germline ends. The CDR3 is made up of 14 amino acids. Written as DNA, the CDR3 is TGTGCCAGCAGTTTAAGTAGGGCCTCCTACGAGCAGTACGTC. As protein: CASSLSRASYEQYV.

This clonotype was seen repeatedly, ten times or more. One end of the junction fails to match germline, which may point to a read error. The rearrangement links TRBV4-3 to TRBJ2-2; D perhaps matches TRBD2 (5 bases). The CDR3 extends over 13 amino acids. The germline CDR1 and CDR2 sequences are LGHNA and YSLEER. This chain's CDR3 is CASSQARMGSLYF. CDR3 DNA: TGCGCCAGCAGCCAAGCCAGGATGGGGAGCTTATATTTT.

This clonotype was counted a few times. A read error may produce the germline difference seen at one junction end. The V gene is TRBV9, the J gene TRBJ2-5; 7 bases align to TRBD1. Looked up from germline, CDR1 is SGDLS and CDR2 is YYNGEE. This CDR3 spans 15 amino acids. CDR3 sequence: CASSADRDAQGTQYF. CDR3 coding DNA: TGTGCCAGCAGCGCAGACAGGGATGCGCAAGGGACCCAGTACTTC.

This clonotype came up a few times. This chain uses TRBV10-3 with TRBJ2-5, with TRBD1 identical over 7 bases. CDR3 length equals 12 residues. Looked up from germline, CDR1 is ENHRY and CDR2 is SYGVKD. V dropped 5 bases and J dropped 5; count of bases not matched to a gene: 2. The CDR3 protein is CAISRGGETQYF. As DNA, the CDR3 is TGTGCCATCAGTCGAGGGGGCGAGACCCAGTACTTC.

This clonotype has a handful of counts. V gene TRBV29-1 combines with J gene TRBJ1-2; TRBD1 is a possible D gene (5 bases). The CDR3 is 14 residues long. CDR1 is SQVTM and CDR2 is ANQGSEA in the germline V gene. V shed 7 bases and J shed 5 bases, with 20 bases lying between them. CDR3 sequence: CSGLSRDSRYGYTF. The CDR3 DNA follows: TGCAGCGGACTATCCCGGGACTCCCGGTATGGCTACACCTTC.

CDR3 nucleotide sequence: TGCGCCAGCGGGACAGGGAAGAACTATGGCTACACCTTC. This sequence encodes CASGTGKNYGYTF. The rearrangement uses TRBV10-1 and TRBJ1-2, with TRBD1 matching over 9 bases. V shed 8 bases and J 2 bases; nucleotides not matched to a gene: 3. Per germline, CDR1 WNHNN and CDR2 SYGVQD (reference sequence). This CDR3 has 13 amino acids.